The T cell receptor (beta chain) described here comes from a study of blood T cell repertoires in COVID-19. About the research overall: PBMCs, B-cell-depleted T cells, or T cells were the source of the cDNA or gDNA that made up the material.

This clone was seen a handful of times. TCRdb's table, derived via immunoSEQ multiplex PCR, lists solely in-frame clones and lacks some. The table has fewer than 110,000 clones, about 90% seen once. V was cut by 2 bases and J by 10 bases, with 12 bases left in between. Germline values: CDR1 GTSNPN, CDR2 SVGIG (reference sequence). This CDR3 comprises 13 residues. The chain joins TRBV30 to TRBJ1-6; possibly TRBD1 for D (5 bases). Input material: peripheral blood. This receptor was obtained from a woman in her 30s with acute or convalescent COVID-19. For the CDR3, the DNA is TGTGCCTGGAGTTCCAAGCGGGGGTCACCCCTCCACTTT. Its translation is CAWSSKRGSPLHF.